The next 20 T cell receptor beta chains were all read from a single sample in a study of blood T cell repertoires in COVID-19. Assay: immunoSEQ multiplex PCR; the TCRdb copy retains only in-frame clones and omits some. The sample includes about 150,000 clones, roughly 87% of them seen just once. Sequencing was performed on peripheral blood. The receptors were gathered from a human donor in a cohort sampled during active COVID-19.

This chain links TRBV4-1 with TRBJ2-7; TRBD1 matches at 8 bases. This CDR3 has 17 amino acids. CDR1 and CDR2 (germline): MGHRA, YSYEKL. Trimming cost V 3 bases and J 2 bases; bases outside gene matches: 12. CDR3 DNA: TGCGCCAGCAGCCAGCCCCTCAGGACAGGGAAGCCCTACGAGCAGTACTTC. Translated, it gives CASSQPLRTGKPYEQYF.

This clone was seen only a few times. The chain uses TRBV7-9 and TRBJ1-2; 9 bases agree with TRBD1. From germline, CDR1 is SEHNR and CDR2 FQNEAQ (reference sequence). Trimming took 5 bases from V and 4 from J; bases not matched to a gene: 8. The CDR3 is 15 residues long. CDR3 loop: CASSPGDRVGYGYTF. The CDR3 DNA sequence: TGTGCCAGCAGCCCGGGGGACAGGGTGGGCTATGGCTACACCTTC.

The chain employs TRBV7-8 and TRBJ2-7; 7 bases are a match to TRBD2. Germline CDR1 and CDR2: SGHVS and FQNEAQ. Germline trimming cut 5 bases from V and 0 bases from J; bases unmatched to any gene: 7. The CDR3 is made up of 15 amino acids. The CDR3 reads CASSLGRLASYEQYF. CDR3 nucleotide sequence: TGTGCCAGCAGCCTGGGGCGACTAGCCTCCTACGAGCAGTACTTC.

The chain links TRBV7-3 to TRBJ2-3, with D perhaps TRBD1 (6 bases). Looked up from germline, CDR1 is SGHTA and CDR2 is FQGTGA. With 5 bases removed from V and 3 bases from J, the gap between germline ends came to 12 bases. The CDR3 covers 14 residues. The CDR3 loop reads CASSGTLTTDTQYF. The CDR3 region has the DNA TGTGCCAGCAGCGGGACACTTACGACAGATACGCAGTATTTT.

The J gene is TRBJ1-2, the V gene TRBV5-4, with 7 bases identical to TRBD1. V shed 4 bases, J shed 2 bases, and the junction held 5 bases outside the gene matches. Germline CDR1 is SGHNT and CDR2 is YYREEE (reference sequence). This CDR3 spans 14 amino acids. The CDR3 is CASSRDSRNYGYTF. The CDR3 DNA follows: TGTGCCAGCAGCCGGGACAGCCGAAACTATGGCTACACCTTC.

This clone was detected a few times. The rearrangement links TRBV9 to TRBJ2-7, with 9 bases fitting TRBD2. The junction had 3 bases not matched to a gene; V was cut back by 0 bases and J by 2 bases. CDR1 is SGDLS, CDR2 YYNGEE, per germline. The CDR3 is 15 amino acids. The CDR3 region has the DNA TGTGCCAGCAGCGTAGGTGCTAGCGGGACCTACGAGCAGTACTTC. Translating it yields CASSVGASGTYEQYF. Looking up the rest from reference TRBV9 and TRBJ2-7 gives the full variable domain: DSGVTQTPKHLITATGQRVTLRCSPRSGDLSVYWYQQSLDQGLQFLIQYYNGEERAKGNILERFSAQQFPDLHSELNLSSLELGDSALYFCASSVGASGTYEQYFGPGTRLTVT.

The chain couples TRBV11-2 to TRBJ1-1; D may be TRBD1 (5 bases). The CDR3 consists of 14 residues. CDR1 is SGHAT and CDR2 is FQNNGV in the germline V gene. V was shortened by 5 bases and J by 4 bases, with 14 bases between the two germline ends. CDR3 DNA sequence: TGTGCCAGCAGCCCCAATCTGGGGGGCACTGAAGCTTTCTTT. Its translation is CASSPNLGGTEAFF. The whole variable domain, remainder taken from reference TRBV11-2 and TRBJ1-1, is EAGVAQSPRYKIIEKRQSVAFWCNPISGHATLYWYQQILGQGPKLLIQFQNNGVVDDSQLPKDRFSAERLKGVDSTLKIQPAKLEDSAVYLCASSPNLGGTEAFFGQGTRLTVV.

The V and J genes are TRBV12-5 and TRBJ2-1, with a possible D match to TRBD2 (5 bases). Germline assignment: CDR1 LGHNT and CDR2 FRNRAP. This CDR3 has 15 amino acids. V was trimmed by 2 bases and J by 2 bases, leaving 10 bases between them. Here the CDR3 reads CASGLSGNPYNEQFF. DNA of the CDR3: TGTGCTAGTGGTTTGAGCGGAAACCCCTACAATGAGCAGTTCTTC.

The rearrangement joins TRBV18 to TRBJ1-2; 8 nucleotides agree with TRBD1. This CDR3 region has 15 residues. The germline V gene encodes CDR1 KGHSH and CDR2 LQKENI. V gave up 1 base and J gave up 4 bases; unmatched junction bases: 5. The CDR3 nucleotides read TGTGCCAGCTCACCACGAGGACAGGGTGTCTATGGCTACACCTTC. Protein sequence: CASSPRGQGVYGYTF.

The chain is built from TRBV29-1 and TRBJ2-5; the D gene is possibly TRBD2 (5 bases). This CDR3 contains 14 residues. From germline, CDR1 is SQVTM and CDR2 ANQGSEA. The germline V and J ends were trimmed by 6 bases and 1 base, with 15 bases remaining between them. This CDR3 is CSVEDGETQETQYF. Written as DNA, the CDR3 is TGCAGCGTGGAGGACGGGGAGACCCAAGAGACCCAGTACTTC.

The chain couples TRBV3-1 (or the pseudogene TRBV3-2) to TRBJ2-3; 14 nucleotides line up with TRBD2. Germline CDR1 and CDR2: LGHDT and YNNKEL (reference sequence). The CDR3 spans 17 residues. V shed 1 base and J 2 bases; nucleotides not matched to a gene: 2. The CDR3 here is CASSQGTSGGHTDTQYF. The CDR3 DNA follows: TGTGCCAGCAGCCAAGGGACTAGCGGGGGGCACACAGATACGCAGTATTTT.

V is TRBV4-3 and J is TRBJ2-2, with 9 bases that match TRBD1. The germline V gene has CDR1 LGHNA and CDR2 YSLEER. Trimming removed 1 base from V and 4 bases from J; junction bases left unmatched: 4. The CDR3 loop spans 16 amino acids. CDR3 sequence (DNA): TGCGCCAGCAGCCAAGGGGGACAGGGCGCCACCGGGGAGCTGTTTTTT. Translating it yields CASSQGGQGATGELFF.

This clone was counted a single time. This chain links TRBV5-4 with TRBJ1-1; 9 positions match TRBD1. From germline, CDR1 is SGHNT and CDR2 YYREEE (reference sequence). The V segment lost 3 bases and the J segment 3 bases; nucleotides outside the gene matches: 3. The CDR3 is 14 amino acids. The CDR3 sequence: CASSSRTGDTEAFF. The CDR3 nucleotides read TGTGCCAGCAGCTCAAGGACAGGGGACACTGAAGCTTTCTTT. Full variable domain (remainder filled in from reference TRBV5-4 and TRBJ1-1): ETGVTQSPTHLIKTRGQQVTLRCSSQSGHNTVSWYQQALGQGPQFIFQYYREEENGRGNFPPRFSGLQFPNYSSELNVNALELDDSALYLCASSSRTGDTEAFFGQGTRLTVV.

The chain combines TRBV3-1 (or the pseudogene TRBV3-2) with TRBJ1-2; 7 bases align to TRBD1. J lost 8 bases, V lost 4 bases, and 10 bases had no gene match. The CDR3 loop spans 14 amino acids. Per the germline V gene, CDR1 is LGHDT and CDR2 is YNNKEL (reference sequence). In nucleotides, the CDR3 is TGTGCCAGCAGCCTCAGACAGGGTAGTGGAGGCTACACCTTC. It specifies CASSLRQGSGGYTF.

This clone was observed once. This chain joins TRBV18 and TRBJ1-1; D not certain. The CDR3 contains 15 residues. V was clipped by 3 bases and J by 0 bases, with 11 bases between them. The germline V gene encodes CDR1 KGHSH and CDR2 LQKENI. The CDR3 here is CASSPEAEMNTEAFF. The DNA for the CDR3 is TGTGCCAGCTCACCGGAGGCGGAGATGAACACTGAAGCTTTCTTT.

J is TRBJ2-7 and V is TRBV4-1; perhaps TRBD2 as D (5 bases). The V gene's germline CDR1 is MGHRA and CDR2 YSYEKL. Trimming removed 2 bases at V and 3 bases at J, with 23 bases between. This CDR3 is built from 18 residues. CDR3 residues: CASSQTVRRTRADYEQYF. CDR3 in DNA: TGCGCCAGCAGCCAAACCGTCCGGCGGACTCGGGCCGACTACGAGCAGTACTTC.

The chain carries TRBV6-6 and TRBJ2-5; D not resolved. The CDR3 is 14 residues long. Germline-derived CDR1 and CDR2 are MNHNY and SVGAGI (reference sequence). The ends were cut back, 0 bases at V and 0 bases at J, with 5 bases in the middle. The CDR3, as DNA: TGTGCCAGCAGTTACTCGACAAACCAAGAGACCCAGTACTTC. The encoded protein is CASSYSTNQETQYF.

This clone was recorded once. The chain links TRBV5-1 to TRBJ1-2; D gene ambiguous. This CDR3 contains 14 residues. V lost 4 bases and J lost 1, with 11 bases in between. The V gene's germline CDR1 is SGHRS and CDR2 YFSETQ. For the CDR3, the DNA is TGCGCCAGCAGCCTAGACCCAGTTAACTATGGCTACACCTTC. Translated, it gives CASSLDPVNYGYTF.

CDR3 protein: CASSFSGSPYNEQFF. The CDR3 nucleotides read TGTGCCAGCAGCTTTAGCGGGTCCCCCTACAATGAGCAGTTCTTC. This rearrangement joins TRBV7-2 to TRBJ2-1; 7 bases fit TRBD2. The CDR3 is 15 amino acids. Trimming removed 3 bases from V and 2 bases from J; junction bases left unmatched: 4. Per the germline V gene, CDR1 is SGHTA and CDR2 is FQGNSA.

The V call is TRBV18, the J call TRBJ1-2; D may be TRBD1 (5 bases). The CDR3 length is 15 residues. V lost 3 bases to trimming and J lost 0 bases, with 11 bases between them. Germline CDR1 is KGHSH and CDR2 is LQKENI. The CDR3 loop is CASSPPGSTNYGYTF. CDR3 DNA: TGTGCCAGCTCACCCCCAGGGTCTACTAACTATGGCTACACCTTC. The full variable domain, completed using reference TRBV18 and TRBJ1-2, is NAGVMQNPRHLVRRRGQEARLRCSPMKGHSHVYWYRQLPEEGLKFMVYLQKENIIDESGMPKERFSAEFPKEGPSILRIQQVVRGDSAAYFCASSPPGSTNYGYTFGSGTRLTVV.